This record covers a single T cell receptor (beta chain). Antigen specificity is unknown. V was pared by 0 bases and J by 2 bases, with 9 bases between. Germline V gene sequence: CDR1 SGDLS, CDR2 YYNGEE. There are 15 residues in the CDR3. This sample was taken from a study of T-cell reconstitution after alpha-beta-depleted transplantation in children. General observations from the study: Where some patients showed high TCRbeta diversity at day 60, it came from recipient T cells and thymic progenitors that had survived. After one year, T-cell counts and TCRbeta diversity mostly came from new T cells. Where alpha-beta T cells came from about two months after transplant was reportedly several hundred expanded graft clones.

Unique molecular identifiers tagged the TCRbeta library. Via MiXCR, TCRdb re-called the PCR reads, giving one row per CDR3 protein. Among 550,000 to 600,000 distinct CDR3 sequences listed, 23% were seen once. The chain joins TRBV9 to TRBJ2-1; D gene ambiguous. The clonotype was recovered from a boy under three years old who had a stem cell transplant for acute myeloid leukemia, so the T cells may come from the graft donor. The input for sequencing was PBMCs, mostly from graft donor cells, taken 360 days after TCRalphabeta/CD19-depleted stem cell transplant. CDR3 loop: CASSVVDGAYNEQFF. In DNA form, the CDR3 reads TGTGCCAGCAGCGTAGTAGACGGAGCCTACAATGAGCAGTTCTTC. Combining the CDR3 with reference TRBV9 and TRBJ2-1 gives the whole variable domain DSGVTQTPKHLITATGQRVTLRCSPRSGDLSVYWYQQSLDQGLQFLIQYYNGEERAKGNILERFSAQQFPDLHSELNLSSLELGDSALYFCASSVVDGAYNEQFFGPGTRLTVL.